The present T cell receptor beta chain was sequenced within a study of coeliac disease. Regarding the study as a whole: Lamina propria and intraepithelial cell fractions may contain each other's cells.

Clones were read by immunoSEQ multiplex PCR, and TCRdb kept only the in-frame ones, dropping some. The sample yields under 4,500 clones, more than 50% seen once. Note on this clone: Its antigen remains unidentified.

This CDR3 is 15 amino acids long. Trimming took off 0 bases at V and 6 bases at J, with 12 bases between the two ends. CDR1 is SGHRS and CDR2 is YFSETQ in the germline V gene. The TCR was taken from a human donor with active celiac disease. The chain employs TRBV5-1 and TRBJ2-2; no clear D gene. The sequenced sample consisted of intraepithelial lymphocytes from the gut. The CDR3 coding sequence is TGCGCCAGCAGCTTGGCCGAGGTTATCGCCGGGGAGCTGTTTTTT. Amino acids: CASSLAEVIAGELFF.